The rows below give T cell receptor beta chains drawn from one sample of a study of T cells in Graves' hyperthyroidism and ophthalmopathy. One entry per CDR3 protein, called by TCRdb with MiXCR from the multiplex PCR reads. The sample lists more than 650,000 distinct CDR3 sequences; 14% were seen once. Sequencing was performed on blood. These receptors were obtained from a woman aged 18-29 years with Graves' hyperthyroidism. Each CDR3 is given with its conserved first and last residue.

V: TRBV20-1; J: TRBJ2-7; CDR3: CSAGRDGSSYEQYF
V: TRBV12-3/TRBV12-4; J: TRBJ1-2; CDR3: CASSFGTGIRDYGYTF
V: TRBV5-1; J: TRBJ1-2; CDR3: CASSLGMAAYGYTF
V: TRBV30; J: TRBJ2-2; CDR3: CACSLGGELFF
V: TRBV4-3; J: TRBJ1-6; CDR3: CASSQDYWGGSPQGPLHF
V: TRBV4-1; J: TRBJ2-5; CDR3: CASSQDSIGQETQYF
V: TRBV6-5; J: TRBJ2-1; CDR3: CASSYSGTGGNYNEQFF
V: TRBV12-3/TRBV12-4; J: TRBJ2-7; CDR3: CASSLRTGLYEQYF
V: TRBV10-3; J: TRBJ2-3; CDR3: CAISGSSGVGTQYF
V: TRBV28; J: TRBJ1-5; CDR3: CASSLGEAQHF
V: TRBV4-1; J: TRBJ2-1; CDR3: CASSHPAGEVSEQFF
V: TRBV6-2/TRBV6-3; J: TRBJ1-1; CDR3: CASSYSAGWDAEAFF
V: TRBV3-1; J: TRBJ2-1; CDR3: CASSAAIIAGGRNEQFF
V: TRBV20-1; J: TRBJ2-3; CDR3: CSASNAGVWSGSTDTQYF
V: TRBV5-1; J: TRBJ1-2; CDR3: CASSLGAGPFNYGYTF
V: TRBV7-9; J: TRBJ1-3; CDR3: CASSPYGTGGKDTIYF
V: TRBV7-8; J: TRBJ2-1; CDR3: CASSPDMSSYNEQFF
V: TRBV12-3/TRBV12-4; J: TRBJ2-4; CDR3: CASRRTGGPPNIQYF
V: TRBV20-1; J: TRBJ2-7; CDR3: CSAPAGLAAYEQYF
V: TRBV7-9; J: TRBJ2-5; CDR3: CASSLGPQTQYF
V: TRBV20-1; J: TRBJ2-5; CDR3: CSASPSGKETQYF
V: TRBV29-1; J: TRBJ2-3; CDR3: CSVHRDTDTQYF
V: TRBV6-5; J: TRBJ1-2; CDR3: CASSYSTGPADDGYTF
V: TRBV24-1; J: TRBJ2-7; CDR3: CATSDGASHEQYF
V: TRBV5-1; J: TRBJ2-7; CDR3: CASSLEGGDRRYEQYF
V: TRBV20-1; J: TRBJ2-1; CDR3: CSAPRTRGQFF
V: TRBV5-1; J: TRBJ1-1; CDR3: CASSPRTDLNTEAFF
V: TRBV6-1; J: TRBJ1-4; CDR3: CASSREGIVATNEKLFF
V: TRBV10-3; J: TRBJ2-7; CDR3: CAIGTGGLYEQYF
V: TRBV7-9; J: TRBJ1-4; CDR3: CASSPTERLFF
V: TRBV25-1; J: TRBJ1-4; CDR3: CASSERGAGEKLFF
V: TRBV11-2; J: TRBJ2-7; CDR3: CASSPPSGREQYF
V: TRBV18; J: TRBJ2-7; CDR3: CASSPAGRREQYF
V: TRBV9; J: TRBJ2-1; CDR3: CASSPGTRYNEQFF
V: TRBV3-1; J: TRBJ2-7; CDR3: CASSRNTGGGEQYF
V: TRBV14; J: TRBJ2-5; CDR3: CASSQSDYKETQYF
V: TRBV28; J: TRBJ1-1; CDR3: CASSLGWLAFF
V: TRBV7-9; J: TRBJ2-6; CDR3: CASSLAGTGSGANVLTF
V: TRBV6-1; J: TRBJ2-1; CDR3: CASSAGQGYNEQFF
V: TRBV28; J: TRBJ1-2; CDR3: CASRDNRDANYGYTF
V: TRBV27; J: TRBJ1-5; CDR3: CASIYPGGRGVLASGNQPQHF
V: TRBV18; J: TRBJ2-2; CDR3: CASSPQESNTGELFF
V: TRBV20-1; J: TRBJ1-1; CDR3: CSATTGQGRGRVAEAFF
V: TRBV27; J: TRBJ2-7; CDR3: CASSLRRAGDEQYF
V: TRBV6-2/TRBV6-3; J: TRBJ1-2; CDR3: CASSYAGGSDGYTF
V: TRBV7-2; J: TRBJ2-7; CDR3: CASRGDFSYEQYF
V: TRBV7-6; J: TRBJ2-7; CDR3: CASSNTGEQYF
V: TRBV20-1; J: TRBJ2-4; CDR3: CSATPRTDFKNIQYF
V: TRBV6-1; J: TRBJ2-7; CDR3: CASSPNSRPLGEQYF
V: TRBV27; J: TRBJ2-3; CDR3: CASRDLQGPTDTQYF